In this sample, the clone carrying this T cell receptor (beta chain) turned up once. The data were produced by immunoSEQ multiplex PCR, yet TCRdb's version contains in-frame clones alone and is incomplete. This sample yields about 180,000 clones, of which about four fifths are seen a single time; about 8.3% belongs to the top ten. Looked up from germline, CDR1 is SQVTM and CDR2 is ANQGSEA. The ends lost 4 bases at V and 6 bases at J; junction bases unmatched: 1. The CDR3 length is 12 residues. The source of the sample is a study of blood T cell repertoires in COVID-19. V usage is TRBV29-1 and J usage is TRBJ2-1; 9 bases line up with TRBD2. Source material: peripheral blood. The receptor was isolated from a woman in her sixties or seventies with COVID-19, enrolled during active disease. CDR3: CSVVAGVNEQFF. The CDR3 DNA reads as TGCAGCGTTGTAGCGGGGGTCAATGAGCAGTTCTTC.